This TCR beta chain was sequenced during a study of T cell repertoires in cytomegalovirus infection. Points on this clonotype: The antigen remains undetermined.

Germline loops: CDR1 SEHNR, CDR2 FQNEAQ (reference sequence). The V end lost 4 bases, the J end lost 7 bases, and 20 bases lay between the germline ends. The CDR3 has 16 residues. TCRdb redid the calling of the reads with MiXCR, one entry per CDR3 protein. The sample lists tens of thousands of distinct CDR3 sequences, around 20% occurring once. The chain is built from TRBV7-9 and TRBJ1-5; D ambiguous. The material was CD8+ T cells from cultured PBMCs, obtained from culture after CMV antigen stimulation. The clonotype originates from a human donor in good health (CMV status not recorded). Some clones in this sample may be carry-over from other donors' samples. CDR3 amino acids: CASSSSFWGSEQPQHF. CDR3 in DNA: TGTGCCAGCAGCTCCTCCTTCTGGGGATCAGAGCAGCCCCAGCATTTT.